This T cell receptor beta chain is drawn from a study of vaccination effects on CD4 cells after COVID-19. Whole-study context: Samples that were drawn after vaccination came a median of 72 days after the second dose.

About this clone: Antigen unknown.

Clones were read by immunoSEQ multiplex PCR, and TCRdb kept only the in-frame ones, dropping some. The sample consists of approximately 61,000 clones, about 80% of them appearing once. The CDR3 is made up of 15 amino acids. The V gene lost 2 bases and the J gene lost 5 bases, with 15 bases spanning the gap. Germline V CDR1 and CDR2: SGHTA, FQGTGA. Findings and limits, study-wide: Both infection-induced and vaccine-induced clones contracted markedly at late post-vaccination timepoints. Common cold coronaviruses were cross-recognized by only 1 of 255 vaccine-induced clones in healthy vaccinees.

Before sequencing took place, the ViraFEST assay used viral peptide pools to expand antigen-specific CD4+ T cells. An approximately 10-day culture period preceded the isolation of CD4+ T cells. Two-dose BNT162b2 or mRNA-1273 vaccination was given to participants. A few million PBMC were seeded per well and grown in the presence of about 9.5 IU/ml IL-2 and 9.5 to 10 ug/ml peptides. The V call is TRBV7-3, the J call TRBJ1-2; possible D gene TRBD1, 6 bases. The source of this sequence is a human donor who received a COVID-19 vaccine. The sample was CD4+ T cells from PBMCs cultured with HCoV-229E spike peptides, taken after COVID-19 vaccination. The CDR3 DNA reads as TGTGCCAGCAGCTTACAATCAGGACAGCAATATGGCTACACCTTC. This codes for CASSLQSGQQYGYTF.